The clone carrying this T cell receptor beta chain was counted a single time. Antigen unknown. The sample is drawn from a study of cytomegalovirus exposure and HLA in healthy donors. Study-level points and caveats: A few V segments could not be told apart, such as TRBV6-2 and TRBV6-3, and were left out.

Germline trimming cut 2 bases from V and 7 bases from J; bases unmatched to any gene: 9. The germline V gene has CDR1 MNHNS and CDR2 SASEGT. This CDR3 is built from 15 residues. Vbeta (60) and Jbeta (13) primers were used in the PCR. The repertoire was sequenced with immunoSEQ multiplex PCR; TCRdb's copy has only in-frame clones and lacks some. The sample lists fewer than 70,000 clones; just over 65% were seen once. The chain recombines TRBV6-1 with TRBJ2-7, with TRBD1 matching 9 bases. The sequenced material came from PBMCs. The TCR originated in a woman in her twenties or thirties in good health and CMV-seronegative. The CDR3 bases are TGTGCCAGCAGTGAACACTGGACAGGGGAGAATGAGCAGTACTTC. This gives the protein CASSEHWTGENEQYF.